These T cell receptor beta chains were read from a single sample in a study of cytomegalovirus exposure and HLA in healthy donors. Sequencing was performed with immunoSEQ multiplex PCR; in TCRdb, only in-frame clones are kept and a portion is missing. Of about 100,000 clones in the sample, around 75% were seen once. Sequenced: PBMCs. These receptors came from a woman between 18 and 29 years old in good health and CMV-seropositive. CDR3s include the opening cysteine and the closing phenylalanine or tryptophan. Each record gives: J gene, V gene, CDR3 protein.

>TRBJ1-1|TRBV6-5
CASRFGQGIPAFF
>TRBJ2-1|TRBV30
CAWTGGNYNEQFF
>TRBJ1-1|TRBV7-6
CASSLITSVNTEAFF
>TRBJ1-2|TRBV10-3
CAISDEGASNYGYTF
>TRBJ2-5|TRBV2
CASSFRDRYQETQYF
>TRBJ2-7|TRBV2
CASSAGTSGVYEQYF
>TRBJ1-1|TRBV10-3
CAISRGGSEAFF
>TRBJ2-1|TRBV12-5
CASGSSSASAVGEQFF
>TRBJ2-1|TRBV11-2
CASSLRELYNEQFF
>TRBJ1-4|TRBV7-9
CASSQGGANEKLFF
>TRBJ2-5|TRBV28
CASAPGQGTETQYF
>TRBJ1-2|TRBV13
CASRVRGKSYGYTF
>TRBJ1-5|TRBV5-8
CASSLDMQPQHF
>TRBJ2-2|TRBV7-6
CASSNRLAGATGELFF
>TRBJ2-7|TRBV19
CASSPTGGVREQYF
>.|TRBV28
CASSVSYRDYEQYF
>TRBJ2-2|TRBV4-2
CASSQSVIAGGSTGELFF
>TRBJ1-3|TRBV7-2
CASSLVQGRVDTIYF
>TRBJ2-1|TRBV5-1
CASSVTGANNNEQFF
>TRBJ1-3|TRBV4-1
CASSQPLSGNTIYF
>TRBJ2-1|TRBV9
CASSAPGLAYNEQFF
>TRBJ2-3|TRBV28
CASSSATGLATQYF
>TRBJ2-1|TRBV9
CASSGSTSGSSDEQFF
>TRBJ2-1|TRBV29-1
CSVETGSSYNEQFF